The 16 T cell receptor beta chains listed next were all sequenced from one sample in a study of blood T cell repertoires in COVID-19. Generated by immunoSEQ multiplex PCR, the TCRdb table keeps only in-frame clones and is missing some. The sample records 220,000 or so clones, 80% to 85% being singletons. Input material: peripheral blood. These receptors came from a woman aged 60 to 75 who had recovered from COVID-19.

The chain employs TRBV4-3 and TRBJ2-7, with D possibly matching TRBD2 (5 bases). V was clipped by 5 bases and J by 0 bases, with 11 bases between them. CDR3 length equals 14 residues. CDR1 and CDR2 (germline): LGHNA, YSLEER. This chain's CDR3 is CASSEGTLSYEQYF. In DNA form, the CDR3 reads TGCGCCAGCAGCGAGGGAACCCTCTCCTACGAGCAGTACTTC.

The J gene is TRBJ2-4, the V gene TRBV4-1; 14 bases map to TRBD2. Germline V gene data show CDR1 as MGHRA and CDR2 as YSYEKL. V shed 4 bases, J shed 0 bases, and the junction held 5 bases outside the gene matches. This CDR3 has 18 residues. The CDR3 nucleotides are TGCGCCAGCAGCCTCGGACTAGCGGGGGGATTAGCCAAAAACATTCAGTACTTC. It specifies CASSLGLAGGLAKNIQYF.

This chain links TRBV5-4 with TRBJ2-3, with a weak D call TRBD2 (6 bases). Per the germline V gene, CDR1 is SGHNT and CDR2 is YYREEE (reference sequence). Trimming removed 0 bases from V and 2 bases from J, with 13 bases in between. There are 16 residues in the CDR3. CDR3 residues: CASSLAAGSNTDTQYF. CDR3 bases: TGTGCCAGCAGCTTGGCAGCGGGTTCTAACACAGATACGCAGTATTTT.

The gene calls are TRBV15 and TRBJ2-7; D possibly corresponds to TRBD2 (6 bases). Germline lookup yields CDR1 LNHNV and CDR2 YYDKDF (reference sequence). V was shortened by 7 bases and J by 3 bases, with 25 bases between the two germline ends. CDR3 length: 17 residues. The CDR3 coding sequence is TGTGCCACCACCCGAAAACCCAGGTTGCAGGGAGGCTACGAGCAGTACTTC. Encoded protein: CATTRKPRLQGGYEQYF.

This sequence joins TRBV4-2 and TRBJ1-2; a weak D match, TRBD1 (6 bases). Trimming removed 5 bases from V and 0 bases from J, with 13 bases in between. This CDR3 is 15 amino acids long. In germline, CDR1 is LGHNA, CDR2 YNFKEQ. The CDR3 coding sequence is TGTGCCAGCAGCGGAGAGACAGGAGCTAACTATGGCTACACCTTC. Its translation is CASSGETGANYGYTF.

The rearrangement links TRBV12-3 or TRBV12-4 to TRBJ2-7; D gene uncertain. The CDR3 has 13 amino acids. Trimming took 8 bases from V and 3 from J, leaving 14 bases between them. CDR3 coding DNA: TGTGCCAGCCACCCCGGTACGAGCTACGAGCAGTACTTC. The encoded protein is CASHPGTSYEQYF.

This sequence joins TRBV18 and TRBJ1-1, with TRBD1 identical over 8 bases. V was clipped by 6 bases and J by 3 bases; unmatched bases: 9. Germline CDR1 KGHSH, CDR2 LQKENI. CDR3 length: 15 residues. In nucleotides, the CDR3 is TGTGCCAGCTCTCCCGGACAGGGACTGTACACTGAAGCTTTCTTT. Protein: CASSPGQGLYTEAFF.

This clone was recorded only once. The chain has TRBV2 and TRBJ1-6; TRBD1 matches at 7 bases. J was trimmed by 11 bases and V by 3 bases; bases with no gene match: 4. Germline V CDR1 and CDR2: SNHLY, FYNNEI. This CDR3 has 13 amino acids. The DNA of the CDR3 is TGTGCCAGCAGTGATAGACAGGGCGCACCCCTCCACTTT. Translating gives CASSDRQGAPLHF.

The gene calls are TRBV5-6 and TRBJ1-5, with 12 nucleotides matching TRBD1. CDR1 is SGHDT, CDR2 YYEEEE, per germline. The CDR3 contains 15 residues. V dropped 4 bases and J dropped 6; count of bases not matched to a gene: 5. The CDR3, as DNA: TGTGCCAGCAGCACCGGGACAGGGGGCAGTCAGCCCCAGCATTTT. Encoded protein: CASSTGTGGSQPQHF.

This sequence joins TRBV23-1 and TRBJ2-7; 9 bases agree with TRBD1. TRBV23-1 is flagged as an ORF with uncertain function. The junction had 7 bases not matched to a gene; V was cut back by 7 bases and J by 3 bases. There are 14 residues in the CDR3. CDR3 loop: CASTRPGQGYEQYF. The CDR3 DNA reads as TGCGCCAGCACCCGACCGGGACAGGGCTACGAGCAGTACTTC.

The chain couples TRBV2 to TRBJ1-6, with no clear D. The V and J ends lost 4 bases and 2 bases respectively, with 6 bases between them. The CDR3 length is 14 residues. In germline, CDR1 is SNHLY, CDR2 FYNNEI. The CDR3 DNA reads TGTGCCAGCAGTGTCACAGCCTATAATTCACCCCTCCACTTT. Amino acids: CASSVTAYNSPLHF.

The chain carries TRBV2 and TRBJ1-1; possibly TRBD1 for D (6 bases). The CDR3 totals 13 residues. Germline lookup yields CDR1 SNHLY and CDR2 FYNNEI. The V and J ends lost 7 bases and 1 base respectively, with 10 bases between them. The CDR3 nucleotides are TGTGCCAGCACCAGGGGATCGAACACTGAAGCTTTCTTT. This translates into CASTRGSNTEAFF.

The CDR3 DNA reads TGTGCCAGCAGTGAGGACAGGGGTGGGGAAGAGACCCAGTACTTC. This encodes CASSEDRGGEETQYF. The rearrangement uses TRBV2 and TRBJ2-5; 9 bases agree with TRBD1. There are 15 residues in the CDR3. From germline, CDR1 is SNHLY and CDR2 FYNNEI. The V gene end was trimmed by 3 bases and the J gene end by 3 bases; junction bases not matched to a gene: 5. Together with reference TRBV2 and TRBJ2-5, the CDR3 gives the full variable domain: EPEVTQTPSHQVTQMGQEVILRCVPISNHLYFYWYRQILGQKVEFLVSFYNNEISEKSEIFDDQFSVERPDGSNFTLKIRSTKLEDSAMYFCASSEDRGGEETQYFGPGTRLLVL.

This clone showed up just once. The chain joins TRBV11-3 to TRBJ1-2, with TRBD1 identical over 12 bases. This CDR3 is 18 amino acids long. CDR1 is SGHNT, CDR2 YENEEA, per germline. V lost 5 bases and J lost 4; bases outside the gene matches: 14. CDR3 sequence: CASSLRAGQGARGYGYTF. CDR3 bases: TGTGCCAGCAGCCTAAGGGCGGGACAGGGGGCCCGTGGCTATGGCTACACCTTC.

The chain recombines TRBV4-3 with TRBJ1-4; D is undetermined. The CDR3 is 15 residues long. CDR1 is LGHNA, CDR2 YSLEER, per germline. With 0 bases removed from V and 3 bases from J, the gap between germline ends came to 8 bases. The CDR3 here is CASSQDLESNEKLFF. The DNA for the CDR3 is TGCGCCAGCAGCCAAGATCTCGAGTCTAATGAAAAACTGTTTTTT.

This clone is classed as medium-sized (0.01 to 0.1%). The rearrangement uses TRBV5-5 and TRBJ1-4; D call uncertain. The germline V gene encodes CDR1 SGHKS and CDR2 YYEKEE (reference sequence). This CDR3 contains 15 residues. With 2 bases removed from V and 3 bases from J, the gap between germline ends came to 11 bases. The CDR3 DNA follows: TGTGCCAGCAGCTTAGTTGGCGGTTCTAATGAAAAACTGTTTTTT. This codes for CASSLVGGSNEKLFF.